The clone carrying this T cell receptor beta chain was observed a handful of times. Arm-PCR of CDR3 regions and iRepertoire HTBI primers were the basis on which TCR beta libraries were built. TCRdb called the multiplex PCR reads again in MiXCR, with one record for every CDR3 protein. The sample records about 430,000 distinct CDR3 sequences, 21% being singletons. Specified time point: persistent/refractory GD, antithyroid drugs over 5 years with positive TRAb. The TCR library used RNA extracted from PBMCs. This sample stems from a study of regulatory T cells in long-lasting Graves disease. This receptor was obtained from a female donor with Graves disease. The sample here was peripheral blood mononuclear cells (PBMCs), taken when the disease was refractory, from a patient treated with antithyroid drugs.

CDR3 in amino acids: CSVELLEREENTGELFF. The DNA of the CDR3 is TGCAGCGTTGAACTATTAGAAAGGGAAGAGAACACCGGGGAGCTGTTTTTT. V is TRBV29-1 and J is TRBJ2-2; D unclear. Between the trimmed V and J ends, which lost 2 bases and 1 base, there was a span of 17 bases. The CDR3 is made up of 17 amino acids. The germline V gene has CDR1 SQVTM and CDR2 ANQGSEA.